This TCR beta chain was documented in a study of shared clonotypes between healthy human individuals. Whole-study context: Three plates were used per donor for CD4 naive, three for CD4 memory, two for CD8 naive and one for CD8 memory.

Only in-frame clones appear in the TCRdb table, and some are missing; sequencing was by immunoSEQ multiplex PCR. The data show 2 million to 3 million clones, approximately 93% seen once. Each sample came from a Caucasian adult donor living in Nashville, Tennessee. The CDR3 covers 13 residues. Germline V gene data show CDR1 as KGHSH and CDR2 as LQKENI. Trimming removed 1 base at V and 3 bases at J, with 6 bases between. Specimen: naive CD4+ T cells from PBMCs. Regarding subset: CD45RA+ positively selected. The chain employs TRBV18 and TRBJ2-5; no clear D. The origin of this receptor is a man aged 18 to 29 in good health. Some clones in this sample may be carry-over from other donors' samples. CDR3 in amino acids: CASSPHPEETQYF. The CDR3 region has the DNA TGTGCCAGCTCACCACACCCCGAAGAGACCCAGTACTTC.